This paragraph covers one T cell receptor beta chain sequence. Its antigen is currently not known. Base-call qualities are not available, and no considerably larger clone is one nucleotide away. The sample comes from a study of TIL therapy for anti-PD-1-resistant metastatic lung cancer (dated by TCRdb to the early 2020s). Describing the broader study: Tumors were collected before any PD-1/PD-L1 blockade, after which patients were given nivolumab, and patients who progressed were given lymphodepletion, an infusion of expanded TIL and IL-2. The cohort was composed predominantly of lung adenocarcinoma, with a handful of EGFR-mutant and two ALK-rearranged tumors included, and half of patients were identified as current or former smokers. Across the cohort, whole-exome sequencing showed a median non-synonymous tumor mutation burden of roughly 1.5 mutations per megabase. T cell receptor beta sequencing of tumor and peripheral blood served to follow clonotypes across the tumor, the expanded TIL product, and serial blood samples. Among the enrolled patients, the median age was roughly 50 years (range roughly 38-80), and the median tumor PD-L1 proportion score was around 5.6%. Results and caveats for the whole study, not just this receptor: Infused TIL clonotypes partially replaced the baseline peripheral repertoire then decayed over months, with no apparent association between persistence and response. The cohort was highly selected, including more treatment-naive, never-smoker and oncogene-addicted patients than is typical, which limits generalizability. The study protocol defined all tumor marker inferences as exploratory.

In the paper's terms, the time point label means: pre-treatment sample, taken before nivolumab and TIL therapy. Between late 2017 and early 2020, a dual-center phase I trial enrolled adults who had stage 4 NSCLC. Samples were obtained from a single-arm, open-label phase I trial in which tumor-infiltrating lymphocyte therapy with nivolumab was evaluated in advanced non-small cell lung cancer. Blood mononuclear cells from EDTA tubes were isolated by Ficoll gradient, snap-frozen as pellets, and DNA was extracted with a Qiagen mini-prep kit. Using bias-controlled multiplex PCR with the immunoSEQ v3 hsTCRB kit, the TCR beta CDR3 regions were amplified from genomic DNA. TCR libraries were sequenced on an Illumina NextSeq 500 to 1.5 million to 2 million read pairs for survey level or roughly 4.5-6 million for deep level. From the authors' description of their analysis: The immunoSEQ Analyzer software assigned V, D and J genes, filtered out non-productive sequences, and reported clonality. Repertoires were compared using productive Simpson clonality and Morisita overlap index of productive TRB rearrangements between infused TIL and blood. Absolute clonotype counts in blood were estimated by multiplying the lymphocyte count by the CD3+ fraction and by the productive frequency of the clone. In TCRdb, the immuneACCESS table is reduced to in-frame sequences with V and J assigned. These tables do not hold every clone; where another copy was compared, an unresolved V gene accounts for under half, and the others remain unexplained. The DNA gave D and trimming, while V, J and clone size come from that table. This sample holds approximately 50,000 clones; around 80% were observed only once. The ten largest make up roughly 16% of the sample.

This sequence originates from a man between 65 and 85 years old with non-small cell lung cancer. This specimen was blood, taken at baseline.

The DNA sequence follows: TGTGCCAGCAGTTACAGTCCTCCCGGGGACACCGGGGAGCTGTTTTTT. It translates to CASSYSPPGDTGELFF. The V gene is TRBV6-5 and the J gene is TRBJ2-2; TRBD2 is a possible D gene, resting on 5 matching bases. V is pared back by 2 bases and J by 3 bases, with 13 bases lying between the germline termini. CDR1 MNHEY and CDR2 SVGAGI were looked up in the germline V gene. The CDR3 goes from the cysteine to the phenylalanine over 16 residues. The only DNA kept is the CDR3, 48 bases in frame from the first base.